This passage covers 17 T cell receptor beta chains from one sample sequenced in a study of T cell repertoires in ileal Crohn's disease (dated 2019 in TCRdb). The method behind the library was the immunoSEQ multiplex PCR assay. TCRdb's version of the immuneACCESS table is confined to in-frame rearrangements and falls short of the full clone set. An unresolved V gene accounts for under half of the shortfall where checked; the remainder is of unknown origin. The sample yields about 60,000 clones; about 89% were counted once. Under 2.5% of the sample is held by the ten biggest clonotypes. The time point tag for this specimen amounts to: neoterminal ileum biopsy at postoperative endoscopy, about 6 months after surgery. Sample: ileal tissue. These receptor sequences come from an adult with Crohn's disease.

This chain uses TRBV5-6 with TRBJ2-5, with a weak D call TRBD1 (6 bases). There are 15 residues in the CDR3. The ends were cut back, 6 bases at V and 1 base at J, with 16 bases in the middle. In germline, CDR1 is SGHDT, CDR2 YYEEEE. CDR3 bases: TGTGCCAGCAACCAGGGGTCCCTATCCCAAGAGACCCAGTACTTC. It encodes CASNQGSLSQETQYF.

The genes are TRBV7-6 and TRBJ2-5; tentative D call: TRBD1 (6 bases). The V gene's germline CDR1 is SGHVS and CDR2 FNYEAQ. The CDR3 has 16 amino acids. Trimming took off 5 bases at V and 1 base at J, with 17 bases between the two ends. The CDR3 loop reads CASSPNPGDTQETQYF. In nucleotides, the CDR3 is TGTGCCAGCAGCCCGAACCCAGGGGACACCCAAGAGACCCAGTACTTC.

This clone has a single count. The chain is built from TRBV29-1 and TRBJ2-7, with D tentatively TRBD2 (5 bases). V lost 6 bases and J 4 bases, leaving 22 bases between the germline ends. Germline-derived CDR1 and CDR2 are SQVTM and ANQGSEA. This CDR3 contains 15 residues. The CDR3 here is CSVDPVEGVAYEQYF. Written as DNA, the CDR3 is TGCAGCGTAGACCCCGTAGAGGGTGTAGCGTACGAGCAGTACTTC.

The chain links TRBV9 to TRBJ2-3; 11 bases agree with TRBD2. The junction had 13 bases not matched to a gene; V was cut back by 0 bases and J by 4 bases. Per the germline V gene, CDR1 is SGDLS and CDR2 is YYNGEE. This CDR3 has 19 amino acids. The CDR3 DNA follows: TGTGCCAGCAGCGTAGATTCCAGGATTCTAGCGGGAGGCTCAGATACGCAGTATTTT. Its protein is CASSVDSRILAGGSDTQYF.

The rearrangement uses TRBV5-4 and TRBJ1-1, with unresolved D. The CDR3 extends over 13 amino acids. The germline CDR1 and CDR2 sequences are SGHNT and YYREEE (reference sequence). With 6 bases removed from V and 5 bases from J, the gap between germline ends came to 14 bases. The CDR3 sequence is CASMVSIGTEAFF. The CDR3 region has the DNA TGTGCCAGCATGGTCTCCATCGGGACTGAAGCTTTCTTT.

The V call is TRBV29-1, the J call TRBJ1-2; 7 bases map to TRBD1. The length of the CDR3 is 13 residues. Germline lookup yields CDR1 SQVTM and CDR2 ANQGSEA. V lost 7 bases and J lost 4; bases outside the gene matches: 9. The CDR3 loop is CSAGKGGGYGYTF. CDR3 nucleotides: TGCAGCGCCGGCAAAGGGGGCGGCTATGGCTACACCTTC.

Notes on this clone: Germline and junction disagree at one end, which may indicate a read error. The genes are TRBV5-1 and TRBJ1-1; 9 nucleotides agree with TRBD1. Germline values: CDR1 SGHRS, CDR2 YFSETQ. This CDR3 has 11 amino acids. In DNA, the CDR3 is TGCGCCAGCAGCTGGGGACAGGGCGAGGAGTTT. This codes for CASSWGQGEEF.

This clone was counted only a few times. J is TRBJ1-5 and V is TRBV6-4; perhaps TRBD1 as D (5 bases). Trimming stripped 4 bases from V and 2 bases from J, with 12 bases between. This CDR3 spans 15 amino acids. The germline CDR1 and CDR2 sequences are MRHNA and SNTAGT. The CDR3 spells CASSVDSLGNQPQHF. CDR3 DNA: TGTGCCAGCAGTGTAGACAGTCTGGGCAATCAGCCCCAGCATTTT.

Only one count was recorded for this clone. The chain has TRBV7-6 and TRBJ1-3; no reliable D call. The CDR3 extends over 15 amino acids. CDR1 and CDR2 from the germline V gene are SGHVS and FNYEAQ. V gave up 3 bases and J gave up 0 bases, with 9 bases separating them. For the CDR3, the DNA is TGTGCCAGCAGCTTCGGGAGGGACTCTGGAAACACCATATATTTT. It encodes CASSFGRDSGNTIYF.

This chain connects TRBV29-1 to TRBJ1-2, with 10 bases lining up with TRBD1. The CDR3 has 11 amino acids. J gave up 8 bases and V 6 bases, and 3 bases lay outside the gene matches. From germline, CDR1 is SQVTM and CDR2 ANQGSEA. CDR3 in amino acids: CSVTGGRGYTF. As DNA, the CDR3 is TGCAGCGTGACAGGGGGCAGGGGCTACACCTTC.

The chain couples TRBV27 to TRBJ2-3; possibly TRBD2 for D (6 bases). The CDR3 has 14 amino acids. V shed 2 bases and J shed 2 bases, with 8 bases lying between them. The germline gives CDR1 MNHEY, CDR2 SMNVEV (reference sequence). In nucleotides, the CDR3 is TGTGCCAGCAGTTTACGGGACTCCACAGATACGCAGTATTTT. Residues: CASSLRDSTDTQYF.

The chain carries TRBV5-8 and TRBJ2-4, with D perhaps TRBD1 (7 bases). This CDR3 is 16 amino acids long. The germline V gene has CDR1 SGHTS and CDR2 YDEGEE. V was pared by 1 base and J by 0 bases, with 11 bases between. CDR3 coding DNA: TGTGCCAGCAGCTTGTACAGGGGACTAGCCAAAAACATTCAGTACTTC. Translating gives CASSLYRGLAKNIQYF. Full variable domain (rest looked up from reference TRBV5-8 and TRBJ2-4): EAGVTQSPTHLIKTRGQQATLRCSPISGHTSVYWYQQALGLGLQFLLWYDEGEERNRGNFPPRFSGRQFPNYSSELNVNALELEDSALYLCASSLYRGLAKNIQYFGAGTRLSVL.

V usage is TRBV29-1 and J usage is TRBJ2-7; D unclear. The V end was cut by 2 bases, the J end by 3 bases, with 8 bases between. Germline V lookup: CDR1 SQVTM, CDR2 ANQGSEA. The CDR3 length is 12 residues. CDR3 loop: CSVEIQDYEQYF. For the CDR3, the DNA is TGCAGCGTTGAAATACAAGACTACGAGCAGTACTTC.

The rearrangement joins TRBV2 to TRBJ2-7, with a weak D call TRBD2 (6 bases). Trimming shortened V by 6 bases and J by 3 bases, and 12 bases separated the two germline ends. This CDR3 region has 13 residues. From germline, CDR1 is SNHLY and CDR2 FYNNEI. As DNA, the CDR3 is TGTGCCAGCAGCGGGGACTGGTACTACGAGCAGTACTTC. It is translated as CASSGDWYYEQYF.

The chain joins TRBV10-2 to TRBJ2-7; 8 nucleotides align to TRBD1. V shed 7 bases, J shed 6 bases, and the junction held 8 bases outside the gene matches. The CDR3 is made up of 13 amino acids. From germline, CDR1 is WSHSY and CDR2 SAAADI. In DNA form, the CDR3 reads TGCGCCAGCACCCCCTCGACAGGGGTCGAGCAGTACGTC. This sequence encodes CASTPSTGVEQYV.

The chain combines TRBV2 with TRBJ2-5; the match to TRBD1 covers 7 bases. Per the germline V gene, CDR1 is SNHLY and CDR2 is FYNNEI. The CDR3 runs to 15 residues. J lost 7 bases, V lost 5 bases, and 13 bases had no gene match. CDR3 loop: CASSSHTGDRGTQYF. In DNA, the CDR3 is TGTGCCAGCAGTTCTCATACAGGGGATCGGGGGACCCAGTACTTC.

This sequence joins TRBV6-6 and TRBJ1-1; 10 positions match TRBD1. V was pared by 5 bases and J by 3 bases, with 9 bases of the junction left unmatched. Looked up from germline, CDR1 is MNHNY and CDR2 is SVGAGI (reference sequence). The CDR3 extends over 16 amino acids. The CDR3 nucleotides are TGTGCCAGCAGTCGAGAGACCGGGACAGGGGACACTGAAGCTTTCTTT. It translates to CASSRETGTGDTEAFF.